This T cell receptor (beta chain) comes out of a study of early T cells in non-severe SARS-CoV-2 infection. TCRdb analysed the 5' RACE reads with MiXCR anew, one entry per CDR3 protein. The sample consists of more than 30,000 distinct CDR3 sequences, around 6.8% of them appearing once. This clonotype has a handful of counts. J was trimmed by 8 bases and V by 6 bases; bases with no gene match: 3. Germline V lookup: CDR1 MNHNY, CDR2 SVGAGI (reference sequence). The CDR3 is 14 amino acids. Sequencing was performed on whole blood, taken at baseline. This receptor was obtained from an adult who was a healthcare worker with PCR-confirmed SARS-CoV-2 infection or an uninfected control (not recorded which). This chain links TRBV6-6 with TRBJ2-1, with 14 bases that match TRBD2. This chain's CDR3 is CASRGTSGSYEQFF. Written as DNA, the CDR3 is TGTGCCAGCAGGGGGACTAGCGGGAGCTATGAGCAGTTCTTC.